This T cell receptor beta chain is from a study of Ad26.COV2.S vaccination and SARS-CoV-2 variants. Regarding this clone: Its specificity is not known.

The CDR3 is 11 residues long. Germline lookup yields CDR1 SGHAT and CDR2 FQNNGV. Trimming removed 3 bases at V and 11 bases at J, with 11 bases between. Repertoires were generated with immunoSEQ multiplex PCR, while TCRdb's copy carries only in-frame clones and drops some. The sample includes approximately 150,000 clones, 70% to 90% of them seen just once. Study-wide points: Possible underestimation of total T cell responses by the TCR breadth and depth analyses was noted. Measurement of non-spike TCR breadth gave similar results in vaccine and placebo recipients. Responses of spike-specific T cells (both CD8+ and CD4+) reportedly showed substantial breadth after vaccination.

This receptor was obtained from a human donor who had recovered from COVID-19. This rearrangement joins TRBV11-2 to TRBJ2-7; possibly TRBD2 for D (5 bases). The sequenced sample was peripheral blood, obtained after recovery from COVID-19. The CDR3 reads CASSFRTGKYF. The CDR3 DNA sequence: TGTGCCAGCAGCTTCAGGACCGGGAAGTACTTC. Full variable domain (missing parts from reference TRBV11-2 and TRBJ2-7): EAGVAQSPRYKIIEKRQSVAFWCNPISGHATLYWYQQILGQGPKLLIQFQNNGVVDDSQLPKDRFSAERLKGVDSTLKIQPAKLEDSAVYLCASSFRTGKYFGPGTRLTVT.